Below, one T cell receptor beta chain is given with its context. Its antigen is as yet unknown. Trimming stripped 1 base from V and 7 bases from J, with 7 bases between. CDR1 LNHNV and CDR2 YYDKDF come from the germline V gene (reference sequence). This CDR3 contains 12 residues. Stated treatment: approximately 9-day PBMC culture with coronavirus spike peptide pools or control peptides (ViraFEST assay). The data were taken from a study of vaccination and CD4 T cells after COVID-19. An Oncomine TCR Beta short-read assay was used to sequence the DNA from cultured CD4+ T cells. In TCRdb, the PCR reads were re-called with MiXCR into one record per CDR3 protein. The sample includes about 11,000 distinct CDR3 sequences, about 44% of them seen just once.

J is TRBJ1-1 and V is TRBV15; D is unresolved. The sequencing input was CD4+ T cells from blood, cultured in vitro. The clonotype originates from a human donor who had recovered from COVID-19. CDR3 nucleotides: TGTGCCACCAGCAGAGGGATAAGTGAAGCTTTCTTT. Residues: CATSRGISEAFF.